One sample yielded the 3 T cell receptor beta chains listed below, sequenced in a study of metastatic and nonmetastatic thyroid tumors. TCRdb re-clonotyped the PCR reads via MiXCR. This sample has tens of thousands of clones, with less than 25% found just once. All patients were untreated before thyroid surgery. Sequenced sample: tumor tissue. Receptors were obtained from a female donor with papillary thyroid cancer or a benign thyroid nodule (not recorded which). Some clones in this sample may be carry-over from other donors' samples.

Only a few counts were recorded for this clone. The chain couples TRBV6-1 to TRBJ2-5; the match to TRBD2 covers 7 bases. Looked up from germline, CDR1 is MNHNS and CDR2 is SASEGT. Trimming at V came to 0 bases and at J to 2 bases, leaving 6 bases not matched to a gene. The CDR3 is 16 residues long. CDR3 coding DNA: TGTGCCAGCAGTGAAGCTCTAGGGACTACTCAAGAGACCCAGTACTTC. Translation: CASSEALGTTQETQYF.

A few counts support this clone. The V call is TRBV10-1, the J call TRBJ2-7; 7 bases match TRBD1. Germline V CDR1 and CDR2: WNHNN, SYGVQD (reference sequence). J gave up 4 bases and V 6 bases, and 0 bases lay outside the gene matches. The CDR3 totals 11 residues. Here the CDR3 reads CASRTGYEQYF. DNA for the CDR3: TGCGCCAGCAGGACAGGGTACGAGCAGTACTTC.

This clone was counted a single time. A read error is likely, as this CDR3 ends without the conserved phenylalanine or tryptophan. The chain links TRBV6-2 or TRBV6-3 to TRBJ1-1; D remains ambiguous. The germline gives CDR1 MNHEY, CDR2 SVGEGT. V lost 5 bases to trimming and J lost 4 bases, with 17 bases between them. The CDR3 runs 15 residues. Written as DNA, the CDR3 is TGTGCCAGCAGTGACCTATTCGGTGCGGGCACTGAAGCTTTCGTT. Its translation: CASSDLFGAGTEAFV.